The 23 T cell receptor beta chains given below trace back to one sample, sequenced in a study of T cell responses to AZD1222 COVID-19 vaccine. Clones were sequenced by immunoSEQ multiplex PCR, and TCRdb holds only the in-frame ones, with some missing. This table has tens of thousands of clones, approximately 90% appearing once. The sequencing used peripheral blood, collected on day 0 of AZD1222 vaccination. The receptors derive from an adult in good health.

This clone was seen a single time. This chain joins TRBV27 and TRBJ2-7, with 11 bases identical to TRBD2. This CDR3 comprises 12 residues. Trimming cost V 8 bases and J 6 bases; bases outside gene matches: 3. Germline V CDR1 and CDR2: MNHEY, SMNVEV (reference sequence). The CDR3 loop reads CASLAGGGEQYF. CDR3 DNA sequence: TGTGCCAGCCTAGCGGGAGGTGGCGAGCAGTACTTC.

This rearrangement joins TRBV25-1 to TRBJ2-1; D not resolved. The CDR3 length is 10 residues. Per the germline V gene, CDR1 is MGHDK and CDR2 is SYGVNS. Trimming shortened V by 9 bases and J by 7 bases, and 7 bases separated the two germline ends. CDR3 sequence reads: CASEANEQFF. CDR3 in DNA: TGTGCCAGTGAGGCGAATGAGCAGTTCTTC. Complete variable domain (other parts from reference TRBV25-1 and TRBJ2-1): EADIYQTPRYLVIGTGKKITLECSQTMGHDKMYWYQQDPGMELHLIHYSYGVNSTEKGDLSSESTVSRIRTEHFPLTLESARPSHTSQYLCASEANEQFFGPGTRLTVL.

The rearrangement joins TRBV28 to TRBJ2-5; tentatively, D is TRBD1 (5 bases). The CDR3 totals 14 residues. Trimming pared 9 bases from V and 1 base from J, leaving 15 bases between. Germline lookup yields CDR1 MDHEN and CDR2 SYDVKM. CDR3 bases: TGTGCCAGTAGGGGCATGCCTCCCCAAGAGACCCAGTACTTC. It specifies CASRGMPPQETQYF.

V usage is TRBV2 and J usage is TRBJ1-5; TRBD1 agrees at 9 bases. Germline lookup yields CDR1 SNHLY and CDR2 FYNNEI. V was clipped by 6 bases and J by 6 bases; unmatched bases: 6. The CDR3 loop spans 14 amino acids. The CDR3 DNA follows: TGTGCCAGCAGGGAAACAGGGGGCCCTCAGCCCCAGCATTTT. Amino acid sequence: CASRETGGPQPQHF.

Here the CDR3 reads CASSLAGTGSYEQYF. CDR3 sequence (DNA): TGTGCCAGCAGCTTGGCCGGGACGGGTTCCTACGAGCAGTACTTC. This sequence joins TRBV7-2 and TRBJ2-7, with D possibly called TRBD1 or TRBD2 (5 bases each). The germline V gene encodes CDR1 SGHTA and CDR2 FQGNSA. Trimming took 3 bases from V and 1 from J, leaving 13 bases between them. The CDR3 has 15 amino acids.

The CDR3 bases are TGTGCCAGCAGCCGAGTAGGTGGACCGCGTCAAGAGACCCAGTACTTC. Translated: CASSRVGGPRQETQYF. This sequence joins TRBV14 and TRBJ2-5; D not resolved. Trimming took 4 bases from V and 2 from J, leaving 17 bases between them. CDR3 length equals 16 residues. Germline V gives CDR1 SGHDN, CDR2 FVKESK.

The V and J genes are TRBV27 and TRBJ2-2, with 8 bases fitting TRBD2. This CDR3 spans 16 amino acids. The germline gives CDR1 MNHEY, CDR2 SMNVEV (reference sequence). J lost 4 bases, V lost 2 bases, and 6 bases had no gene match. CDR3 in amino acids: CASSLGLAGPTGELFF. The CDR3 DNA is TGTGCCAGCAGTTTAGGATTAGCGGGACCCACCGGGGAGCTGTTTTTT.

The chain is built from TRBV7-2 and TRBJ2-3; weak D call: TRBD2 (5 bases). The CDR3 sequence is 14 residues long. CDR1 SGHTA and CDR2 FQGNSA come from the germline V gene. Trimming removed 0 bases from V and 5 bases from J, with 9 bases in between. For the CDR3, the DNA is TGTGCCAGCAGCTTAGCAGTCGGGGTAGATACGCAGTATTTT. Translating it yields CASSLAVGVDTQYF.

The V and J genes are TRBV4-2 and TRBJ2-5, with 8 bases identical to TRBD2. The CDR3 extends over 14 amino acids. CDR1 LGHNA and CDR2 YNFKEQ come from the germline V gene. V gave up 4 bases and J gave up 5 bases; unmatched junction bases: 6. The CDR3 bases are TGTGCCAGCAGCCCGGGCTCGGGGGGGGAGACCCAGTACTTC. Its protein product is CASSPGSGGETQYF.

This chain links TRBV9 with TRBJ2-1; TRBD1 or TRBD2 may be the D gene (5 bases each). CDR3 size: 15 residues. CDR1 SGDLS and CDR2 YYNGEE come from the germline V gene. The germline V and J ends were trimmed by 2 bases and 5 bases, with 14 bases remaining between them. The CDR3 DNA is TGTGCCAGCAGCGTTTCCGGGACCCGAAACAATGAGCAGTTCTTC. As protein: CASSVSGTRNNEQFF.

The genes are TRBV6-5 and TRBJ2-1, with TRBD2 matching over 9 bases. This CDR3 is built from 14 residues. The trim removed 0 bases at V and 9 bases at J, leaving 3 bases unmatched. CDR1 and CDR2 (germline): MNHEY, SVGAGI. CDR3 amino acids: CASSYSREGGEQFF. In nucleotides, the CDR3 is TGTGCCAGCAGTTACTCGCGGGAGGGCGGTGAGCAGTTCTTC.

In DNA form, the CDR3 reads TGTGCCAGCAGCGTAGCTGGGGCGGGAGAGACCGGGGAGCTGTTTTTT. This gives the protein CASSVAGAGETGELFF. V and J are TRBV9 and TRBJ2-2; TRBD2 aligns across 7 bases. The CDR3 runs 16 residues. Germline trimming cut 0 bases from V and 5 bases from J; bases unmatched to any gene: 7. Germline CDR1 is SGDLS and CDR2 is YYNGEE. The full variable domain, in which reference TRBV9 and TRBJ2-2 provide the parts outside the CDR3, is DSGVTQTPKHLITATGQRVTLRCSPRSGDLSVYWYQQSLDQGLQFLIQYYNGEERAKGNILERFSAQQFPDLHSELNLSSLELGDSALYFCASSVAGAGETGELFFGEGSRLTVL.

The chain carries TRBV7-9 and TRBJ1-1, with 7 bases identical to TRBD1. This CDR3 is 16 amino acids long. CDR1 and CDR2 (germline): SEHNR, FQNEAQ (reference sequence). V was pared by 5 bases and J by 5 bases, with 14 bases of the junction left unmatched. Here the CDR3 reads CASSPNFGTVLTEAFF. CDR3 nucleotides: TGTGCCAGCAGCCCGAACTTCGGGACAGTGCTAACTGAAGCTTTCTTT.

The chain couples TRBV28 to TRBJ2-3; a possible D gene is TRBD1 (5 bases). Germline-derived CDR1 and CDR2 are MDHEN and SYDVKM. V was trimmed by 6 bases and J by 1 base, leaving 14 bases between them. The CDR3 consists of 15 residues. The CDR3 region is CASSPSGARTDTQYF. The CDR3 DNA reads as TGTGCCAGCAGCCCTAGTGGGGCCCGCACAGATACGCAGTATTTT.

J is TRBJ1-6 and V is TRBV27; TRBD1 matches at 8 bases. J lost 9 bases, V lost 5 bases, and 6 bases had no gene match. CDR1 is MNHEY and CDR2 is SMNVEV in the germline V gene (reference sequence). The CDR3 loop spans 14 amino acids. The CDR3 bases are TGTGCCAGCAGTCCAGGACAGGGTGGTTCACCCCTCCACTTT. Protein: CASSPGQGGSPLHF.

The CDR3 protein is CASSDQAEYNEQFF. The CDR3 DNA reads TGTGCCAGCAGCGACCAAGCAGAATACAATGAGCAGTTCTTC. The chain carries TRBV7-9 and TRBJ2-1, with D hard to call. Germline V gene sequence: CDR1 SEHNR, CDR2 FQNEAQ (reference sequence). The CDR3 consists of 14 residues. V shed 5 bases and J shed 4 bases, with 12 bases lying between them.

The chain has TRBV3-1 (or the pseudogene TRBV3-2) and TRBJ1-1; D not certain. The CDR3 loop spans 13 amino acids. Germline V CDR1 and CDR2: LGHDT, YNNKEL (reference sequence). Trimming cost V 7 bases and J 0 bases, with 9 bases left between them. The CDR3 coding sequence is TGTGCCAGCAAAACGAGCATGAACACTGAAGCTTTCTTT. Residues: CASKTSMNTEAFF.

This chain links TRBV30 with TRBJ1-3; no firm D call. The CDR3 runs 12 residues. Looked up from germline, CDR1 is GTSNPN and CDR2 is SVGIG (reference sequence). Trimming stripped 4 bases from V and 2 bases from J, with 6 bases between. DNA for the CDR3: TGTGCCTGGAAGAAAGCTGGAAACACCATATATTTT. Translating gives CAWKKAGNTIYF. Looking up the rest from reference TRBV30 and TRBJ1-3 gives the full variable domain: SQTIHQWPATLVQPVGSPLSLECTVEGTSNPNLYWYRQAAGRGLQLLFYSVGIGQISSEVPQNLSASRPQDRQFILSSKKLLLSDSGFYLCAWKKAGNTIYFGEGSWLTVV.

V usage is TRBV4-1 and J usage is TRBJ1-4; 8 bases are a match to TRBD1. This CDR3 is 15 amino acids long. V lost 4 bases, J lost 8 bases, and 9 bases stayed unmatched. Germline V CDR1 and CDR2: MGHRA, YSYEKL. The CDR3, as DNA: TGCGCCAGCAGCCCCCCCGGACAGGGAGGGGAAAAACTGTTTTTT. Protein product: CASSPPGQGGEKLFF.

The DNA for the CDR3 is TGTGCCAGCAGTGGGGGCGCAGGGCAAGAGACCCAGTACTTC. Protein sequence: CASSGGAGQETQYF. The V call is TRBV2, the J call TRBJ2-5; perhaps TRBD1 as D (5 bases). This CDR3 is built from 14 residues. Germline V gene sequence: CDR1 SNHLY, CDR2 FYNNEI. The ends were cut back, 4 bases at V and 2 bases at J, with 11 bases in the middle.

The chain joins TRBV2 to TRBJ1-1, with a tentative D call TRBD1 (5 bases). V lost 4 bases and J 6 bases, leaving 12 bases between the germline ends. Germline values: CDR1 SNHLY, CDR2 FYNNEI. CDR3 length equals 13 residues. CDR3 DNA: TGTGCCAGCAGTGTGGGGGGAATGGCTGAAGCTTTCTTT. This translates into CASSVGGMAEAFF.

This clone was detected once. This chain joins TRBV3-1 (or the pseudogene TRBV3-2) and TRBJ2-7; no clear D gene. Germline loops: CDR1 LGHDT, CDR2 YNNKEL (reference sequence). Trimming pared 2 bases from V and 6 bases from J, leaving 5 bases between. The CDR3 totals 11 residues. CDR3 in amino acids: CASSQFGEQYF. The CDR3 nucleotides are TGTGCCAGCAGCCAATTCGGCGAGCAGTACTTC.

V and J are TRBV5-8 and TRBJ1-5; D ambiguous. CDR3 length: 12 amino acids. V was trimmed by 1 base and J by 5 bases, leaving 4 bases between them. CDR1 is SGHTS and CDR2 is YDEGEE in the germline V gene. CDR3 protein: CASSLQYQPQHF. The CDR3, as DNA: TGTGCCAGCAGCTTGCAGTATCAGCCCCAGCATTTT.